This T cell receptor beta chain was found in a study of cytomegalovirus exposure and HLA in healthy donors. The PCR was carried out with 60 Vbeta primers and 13 Jbeta primers. Produced via immunoSEQ multiplex PCR; TCRdb's table is partial and in-frame only. The sample includes under 250,000 clones, around 76% of them seen just once. The germline gives CDR1 SGHDT, CDR2 YYEEEE. V shed 3 bases and J 4 bases; nucleotides not matched to a gene: 6. This CDR3 spans 15 amino acids. The chain is built from TRBV5-6 and TRBJ1-2; 10 nucleotides align to TRBD1. Source material: PBMCs. This receptor was identified in a man aged 30-40 years in good health and CMV-seronegative. CDR3 in amino acids: CASSSWTGGTYGYTF. DNA of the CDR3: TGTGCCAGCAGCTCCTGGACAGGGGGAACCTATGGCTACACCTTC.